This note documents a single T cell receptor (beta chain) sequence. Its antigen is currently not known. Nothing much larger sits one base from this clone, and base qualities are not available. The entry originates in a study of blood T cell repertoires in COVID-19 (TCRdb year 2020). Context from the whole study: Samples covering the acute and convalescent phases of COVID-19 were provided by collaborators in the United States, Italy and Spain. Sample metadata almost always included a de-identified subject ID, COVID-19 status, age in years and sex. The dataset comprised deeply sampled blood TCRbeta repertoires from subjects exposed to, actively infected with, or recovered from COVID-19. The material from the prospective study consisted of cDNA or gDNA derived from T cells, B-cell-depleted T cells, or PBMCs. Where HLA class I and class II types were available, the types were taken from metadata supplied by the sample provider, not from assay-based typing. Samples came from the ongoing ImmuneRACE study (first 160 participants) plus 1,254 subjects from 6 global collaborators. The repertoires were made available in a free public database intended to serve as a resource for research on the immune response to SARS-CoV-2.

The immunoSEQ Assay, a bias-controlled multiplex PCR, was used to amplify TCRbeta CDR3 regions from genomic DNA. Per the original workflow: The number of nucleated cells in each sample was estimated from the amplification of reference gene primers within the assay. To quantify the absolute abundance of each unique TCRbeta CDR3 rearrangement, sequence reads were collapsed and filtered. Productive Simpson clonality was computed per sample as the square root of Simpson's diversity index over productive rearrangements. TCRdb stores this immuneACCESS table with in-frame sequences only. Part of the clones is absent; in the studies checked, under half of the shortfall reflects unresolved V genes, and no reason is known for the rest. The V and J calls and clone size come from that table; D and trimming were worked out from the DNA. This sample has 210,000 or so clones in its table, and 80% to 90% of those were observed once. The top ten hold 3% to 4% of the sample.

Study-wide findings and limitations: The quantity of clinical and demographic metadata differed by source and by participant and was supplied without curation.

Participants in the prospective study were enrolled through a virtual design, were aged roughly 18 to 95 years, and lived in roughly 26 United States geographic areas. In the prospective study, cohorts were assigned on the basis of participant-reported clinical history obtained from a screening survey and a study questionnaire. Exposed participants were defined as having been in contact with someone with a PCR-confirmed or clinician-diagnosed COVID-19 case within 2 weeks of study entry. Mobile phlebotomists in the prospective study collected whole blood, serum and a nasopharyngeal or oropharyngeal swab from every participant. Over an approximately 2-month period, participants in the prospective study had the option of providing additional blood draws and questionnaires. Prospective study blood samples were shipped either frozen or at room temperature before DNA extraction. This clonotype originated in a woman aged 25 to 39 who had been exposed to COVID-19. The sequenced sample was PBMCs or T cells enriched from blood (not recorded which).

The DNA is TGTGCCAGCACCAAGGGGGCGGAATCTTACAATGAGCAGTTCTTC. Translated, it reads CASTKGAESYNEQFF. Recombination connected TRBV6-5 to TRBJ2-1; 7 nucleotides in the junction match TRBD1. The CDR3 runs 15 amino acids, cysteine and phenylalanine included. The only DNA kept is the CDR3, 45 bases in frame from the first base. V and J are trimmed by 7 bases and 4 bases, and the gene matches miss 10 bases of the junction. In the germline V gene, CDR1 corresponds to MNHEY and CDR2 to SVGAGI.